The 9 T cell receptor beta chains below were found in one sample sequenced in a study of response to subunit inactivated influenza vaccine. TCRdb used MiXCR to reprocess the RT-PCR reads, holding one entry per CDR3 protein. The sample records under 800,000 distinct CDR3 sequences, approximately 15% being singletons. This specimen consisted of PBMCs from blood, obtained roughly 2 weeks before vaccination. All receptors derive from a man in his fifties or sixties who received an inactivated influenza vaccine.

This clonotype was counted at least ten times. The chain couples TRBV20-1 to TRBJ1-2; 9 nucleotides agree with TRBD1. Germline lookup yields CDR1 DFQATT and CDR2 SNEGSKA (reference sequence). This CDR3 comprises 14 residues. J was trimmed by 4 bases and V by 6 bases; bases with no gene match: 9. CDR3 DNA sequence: TGCAGTGCAAGTGGACAGGGGATCAGCTATGGCTACACCTTC. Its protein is CSASGQGISYGYTF.

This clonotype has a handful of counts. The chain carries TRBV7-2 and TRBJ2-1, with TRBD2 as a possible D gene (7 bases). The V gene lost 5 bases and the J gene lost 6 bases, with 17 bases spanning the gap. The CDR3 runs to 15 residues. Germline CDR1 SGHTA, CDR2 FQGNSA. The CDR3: CASSPRIGGPNEQFF. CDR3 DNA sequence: TGTGCCAGCAGCCCCCGCATCGGGGGGCCCAATGAGCAGTTCTTC.

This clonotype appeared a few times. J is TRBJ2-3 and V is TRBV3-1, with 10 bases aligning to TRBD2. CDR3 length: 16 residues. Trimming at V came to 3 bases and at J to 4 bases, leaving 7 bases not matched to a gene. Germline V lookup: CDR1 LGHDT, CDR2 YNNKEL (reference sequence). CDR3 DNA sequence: TGTGCCAGCAGCCAGCCGACTAGCGGGCAGGCAGATACGCAGTATTTT. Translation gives CASSQPTSGQADTQYF.

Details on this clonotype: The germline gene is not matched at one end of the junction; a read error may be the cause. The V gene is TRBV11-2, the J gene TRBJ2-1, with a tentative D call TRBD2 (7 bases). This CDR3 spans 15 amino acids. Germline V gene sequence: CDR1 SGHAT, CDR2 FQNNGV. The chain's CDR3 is CGSSWRRGPYNEQFF. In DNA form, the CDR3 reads TGTGGCAGCAGCTGGAGGCGGGGGCCCTACAATGAGCAGTTCTTC.

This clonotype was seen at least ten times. CDR3 residues: CASSEHYEQYF. For the CDR3, the DNA is TGTGCCAGCAGTGAGCACTACGAGCAGTACTTC. This chain uses TRBV2 with TRBJ2-7, with D uncertain. Germline V gives CDR1 SNHLY, CDR2 FYNNEI. V lost 3 bases, J lost 3 bases, and 3 bases lay in between. CDR3 length: 11 residues.

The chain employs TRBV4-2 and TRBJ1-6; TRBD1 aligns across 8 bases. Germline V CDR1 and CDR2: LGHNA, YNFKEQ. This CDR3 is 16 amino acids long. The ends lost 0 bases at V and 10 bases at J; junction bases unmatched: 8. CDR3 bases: TGTGCCAGCAGCCAAGATCGGGGACAGGTGGAGTCACCCCTCCACTTT. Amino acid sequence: CASSQDRGQVESPLHF.

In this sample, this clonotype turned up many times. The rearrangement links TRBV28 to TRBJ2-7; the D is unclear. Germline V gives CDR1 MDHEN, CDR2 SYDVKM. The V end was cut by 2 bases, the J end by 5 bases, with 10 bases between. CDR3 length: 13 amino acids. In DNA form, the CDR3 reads TGTGCCAGCAGTTTAATAGGGTCCCACGAGCAGTACTTC. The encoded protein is CASSLIGSHEQYF.

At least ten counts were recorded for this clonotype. The CDR3 reads CASRAGRFDYGYTF. CDR3 DNA: TGTGCCAGCAGGGCCGGCCGGTTTGACTATGGCTACACCTTC. The J gene is TRBJ1-2, the V gene TRBV7-8; D gene unclear. Germline CDR1 and CDR2: SGHVS and FQNEAQ. V was trimmed by 6 bases and J by 3 bases, leaving 14 bases between them. The CDR3 totals 14 residues.

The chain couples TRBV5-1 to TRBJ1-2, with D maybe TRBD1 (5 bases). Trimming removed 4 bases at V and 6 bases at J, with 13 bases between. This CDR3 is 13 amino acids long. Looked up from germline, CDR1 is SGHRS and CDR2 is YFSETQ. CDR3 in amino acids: CASSPGTVDGYTF. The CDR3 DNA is TGCGCCAGCAGCCCCGGGACGGTCGATGGCTACACCTTC.